Shown below are 22 T cell receptor beta chains from a single sample sequenced in a study of T cell responses to AZD1222 COVID-19 vaccine. Sequencing was performed with immunoSEQ multiplex PCR; in TCRdb, only in-frame clones are kept and a portion is missing. The sample lists around 140,000 clones; around 90% were seen once. The sequenced sample was peripheral blood, obtained 28 days after the second AZD1222 dose. These receptors all stem from an adult who received the AZD1222 COVID-19 vaccine.

The J gene is TRBJ1-2, the V gene TRBV5-1; 10 bases match TRBD1. J lost 5 bases, V lost 0 bases, and 10 bases had no gene match. Germline V gene data show CDR1 as SGHRS and CDR2 as YFSETQ. The CDR3 has 17 residues. CDR3 nucleotides: TGCGCCAGCAGCTTGGTAGGGACAGGGGAAAGAGGATATGGCTACACCTTC. Its protein is CASSLVGTGERGYGYTF.

The gene calls are TRBV6-4 and TRBJ1-1; TRBD1 agrees at 7 bases. Germline V gene sequence: CDR1 MRHNA, CDR2 SNTAGT. The CDR3 is 14 residues long. Germline trimming cut 6 bases from V and 0 bases from J; bases unmatched to any gene: 4. This chain's CDR3 is CASRGTDLNTEAFF. In DNA, the CDR3 is TGTGCCAGCAGAGGGACAGACTTGAACACTGAAGCTTTCTTT.

The V call is TRBV5-5, the J call TRBJ1-1; 8 nucleotides agree with TRBD1. Germline V lookup: CDR1 SGHKS, CDR2 YYEKEE (reference sequence). This CDR3 spans 13 amino acids. J gave up 6 bases and V 5 bases, and 6 bases lay outside the gene matches. The CDR3 DNA reads TGTGCCAGCAGTTGGACAGGGTCCCCTGAAGCTTTCTTT. Protein: CASSWTGSPEAFF.

V is TRBV11-2 and J is TRBJ1-1; 7 bases align to TRBD1. The CDR3 runs to 16 residues. The V gene's germline CDR1 is SGHAT and CDR2 FQNNGV. Unmatched junction bases numbered 7, after V lost 2 bases and J lost 1 base. CDR3 amino acids: CASSLIAGTANTEAFF. In DNA, the CDR3 is TGTGCCAGCAGCTTAATTGCAGGGACAGCGAACACTGAAGCTTTCTTT.

This clone appeared a few times. This same CDR3 is encoded by further DNA sequences in the sample. The chain links TRBV3-1 (or the pseudogene TRBV3-2) to TRBJ2-2; D is ambiguous. This CDR3 region has 13 residues. Per germline, CDR1 LGHDT and CDR2 YNNKEL (reference sequence). V dropped 1 base and J dropped 4 bases, with 4 bases sitting between them. The CDR3 DNA is TGTGCCAGCAGCCAAGGAAGCACCGGGGAGCTGTTTTTT. It codes for CASSQGSTGELFF.

This chain connects TRBV2 to TRBJ1-5; D is ambiguous. V lost 6 bases, J lost 3 bases, and 9 bases lay in between. CDR3 length: 13 residues. The germline gives CDR1 SNHLY, CDR2 FYNNEI. The CDR3 loop is CASRKGLNQPQHF. In nucleotides, the CDR3 is TGTGCCAGCAGGAAAGGGCTCAATCAGCCCCAGCATTTT.

V usage is TRBV7-9 and J usage is TRBJ2-6; D possibly corresponds to TRBD2 (5 bases). The CDR3 runs 16 residues. Germline CDR1 is SEHNR and CDR2 is FQNEAQ (reference sequence). Trimming removed 4 bases at V and 0 bases at J, with 10 bases between. The CDR3 sequence is CASSSGLYSGANVLTF. The CDR3 bases are TGTGCCAGCAGCTCAGGACTGTACTCTGGGGCCAACGTCCTGACTTTC.

This chain uses TRBV4-2 with TRBJ2-3, with 7 bases aligning to TRBD1. Germline V gives CDR1 LGHNA, CDR2 YNFKEQ. The CDR3 loop spans 20 amino acids. Unmatched junction bases numbered 15, after V lost 0 bases and J lost 0 bases. The CDR3 reads CASSQERRTGPASSTDTQYF. As DNA, the CDR3 is TGTGCCAGCAGCCAAGAGCGGCGGACAGGCCCTGCGTCTAGCACAGATACGCAGTATTTT.

This clone was seen more than once but under ten times. V is TRBV11-2 and J is TRBJ1-5, with TRBD1 matching over 7 bases. Per the germline V gene, CDR1 is SGHAT and CDR2 is FQNNGV. The CDR3 consists of 13 residues. V lost 4 bases and J lost 7; bases outside the gene matches: 4. CDR3 sequence: CASSSQGGQPQHF. CDR3 DNA: TGTGCCAGCAGCTCTCAGGGGGGGCAGCCCCAGCATTTT.

This chain links TRBV19 with TRBJ2-3; D unresolved. Per germline, CDR1 LNHDA and CDR2 SQIVND (reference sequence). V was clipped by 6 bases and J by 1 base, with 14 bases between them. The CDR3 spans 15 residues. CDR3 in amino acids: CASSASSRGTDTQYF. CDR3 coding DNA: TGTGCCAGTAGCGCGTCCTCCCGTGGCACAGATACGCAGTATTTT.

The chain links TRBV4-3 to TRBJ2-5, with D unresolved. The CDR3 covers 14 residues. V lost 1 base, J lost 5 bases, and 11 bases lay in between. CDR1 is LGHNA, CDR2 YSLEER, per germline. This CDR3 is CASSQGQALETQYF. The DNA of the CDR3 is TGCGCCAGCAGCCAAGGCCAAGCTCTGGAGACCCAGTACTTC.

This clone was recorded once. This chain joins TRBV5-4 and TRBJ1-1; TRBD1 might be the D (5 bases). The CDR3 is made up of 13 amino acids. Germline-derived CDR1 and CDR2 are SGHNT and YYREEE (reference sequence). V lost 7 bases and J 7 bases, leaving 17 bases between the germline ends. CDR3 amino acids: CASGSLGGDEAFF. The DNA of the CDR3 is TGTGCCAGCGGTTCCCTCGGGGGTGATGAAGCTTTCTTT.

V gene TRBV5-5 combines with J gene TRBJ1-1; 8 nucleotides match TRBD1. The trim removed 5 bases at V and 0 bases at J, leaving 6 bases unmatched. This CDR3 region has 15 residues. In germline, CDR1 is SGHKS, CDR2 YYEKEE (reference sequence). In DNA form, the CDR3 reads TGTGCCAGCAGTCCCGACAGGGGATTGAACACTGAAGCTTTCTTT. Its translation is CASSPDRGLNTEAFF. The full variable domain, completed using reference TRBV5-5 and TRBJ1-1, is DAGVTQSPTHLIKTRGQQVTLRCSPISGHKSVSWYQQVLGQGPQFIFQYYEKEERGRGNFPDRFSARQFPNYSSELNVNALLLGDSALYLCASSPDRGLNTEAFFGQGTRLTVV.

The chain uses TRBV2 and TRBJ1-1, with D unclear. The CDR3 loop spans 13 amino acids. Germline V gene sequence: CDR1 SNHLY, CDR2 FYNNEI. The V gene lost 5 bases and the J gene lost 6 bases, with 13 bases spanning the gap. CDR3 sequence reads: CASSLSLRAEAFF. The CDR3 DNA sequence: TGTGCCAGCAGTTTATCCCTAAGGGCTGAAGCTTTCTTT.

V and J are TRBV5-6 and TRBJ1-6; D is unresolved. Germline CDR1 reads SGHDT; CDR2 reads YYEEEE. This CDR3 is built from 17 residues. V gave up 2 bases and J gave up 0 bases, with 12 bases separating them. Here the CDR3 reads CASSLGGSDSYNSPLHF. The CDR3 DNA is TGTGCCAGCAGCTTAGGCGGGTCTGACTCCTATAATTCACCCCTCCACTTT.

This clone occurred many times. V and J are TRBV4-2 and TRBJ2-1; TRBD2 matches at 7 bases. CDR3 size: 17 residues. The V gene's germline CDR1 is LGHNA and CDR2 YNFKEQ. Trimming took 0 bases from V and 4 from J; bases not matched to a gene: 9. CDR3 coding DNA: TGTGCCAGCAGCCAAGAACCTGGGGGGGAACCTTACAATGAGCAGTTCTTC. This translates into CASSQEPGGEPYNEQFF.

V is TRBV11-3 and J is TRBJ2-7, with 8 bases that match TRBD1. This CDR3 spans 14 amino acids. Germline CDR1 is SGHNT and CDR2 is YENEEA. After removal of 6 bases from V and 5 bases from J, the junction contained 9 bases not matched to a gene. CDR3 sequence reads: CASSSRTGSNEQYF. CDR3 in DNA: TGTGCCAGCAGTTCCAGGACAGGGTCGAACGAGCAGTACTTC.

This rearrangement joins TRBV5-1 to TRBJ1-1, with TRBD1 identical over 11 bases. V lost 5 bases and J lost 5; bases outside the gene matches: 11. This CDR3 has 16 amino acids. The germline V gene encodes CDR1 SGHRS and CDR2 YFSETQ. The DNA for the CDR3 is TGCGCCAGCAGTCATGGACAGGGGGCAGGTGTGACTGAAGCTTTCTTT. It encodes CASSHGQGAGVTEAFF.

The chain is built from TRBV12-3 or TRBV12-4 and TRBJ1-2, with D unclear. This CDR3 spans 13 amino acids. V was cut by 1 base and J by 4 bases, with 7 bases left in between. The CDR3: CASSLEYSYGYTF. CDR3 bases: TGTGCCAGCAGTTTAGAGTACAGCTATGGCTACACCTTC.

This CDR3 reads CSVRSGASYNEQFF. CDR3 sequence (DNA): TGCAGCGTTAGGAGCGGGGCGTCCTACAATGAGCAGTTCTTC. V gene TRBV29-1 combines with J gene TRBJ2-1; 7 bases are a match to TRBD2. J lost 1 base, V lost 5 bases, and 5 bases had no gene match. The CDR3 is 14 residues long. The germline gives CDR1 SQVTM, CDR2 ANQGSEA.

The chain joins TRBV6-6 to TRBJ1-2; D is unresolved. Trimming stripped 5 bases from V and 5 bases from J, with 24 bases between. The CDR3 runs to 17 residues. Germline-derived CDR1 and CDR2 are MNHNY and SVGAGI (reference sequence). The CDR3 here is CASSPADGPNHGYGYTF. CDR3 coding DNA: TGTGCCAGCAGTCCCGCCGACGGTCCTAATCACGGGTATGGCTACACCTTC.

The CDR3 sequence is CASSPSGNTEAFF. The CDR3 DNA reads TGTGCCAGCAGTCCCTCAGGGAATACTGAAGCTTTCTTT. V is TRBV27 and J is TRBJ1-1, with TRBD1 as a possible D gene (5 bases). This CDR3 has 13 residues. Deletions cut 5 bases from V and 5 bases from J, with 12 bases between. Germline CDR1 MNHEY, CDR2 SMNVEV (reference sequence).